This T cell receptor beta chain originates from a study of response to subunit inactivated influenza vaccine. Trimming cost V 1 base and J 1 base, with 10 bases left between them. CDR1 and CDR2 from the germline V gene are SNHLY and FYNNEI. The CDR3 is 15 amino acids. MiXCR, run by TCRdb on the RT-PCR reads, gives a single entry per CDR3 protein. The table includes about 300,000 distinct CDR3 sequences, 21% detected once. Regarding this clonotype: Its matching antigen is unknown.

Findings and limits, study-wide: The authors offered the suggestion that each seasonal influenza vaccination recruits few new T cells.

This clonotype was sampled from a man aged 50 to 75 who received an inactivated influenza vaccine. This sequence joins TRBV2 and TRBJ1-1, with a possible D match to TRBD1 (5 bases). Here the sequenced sample was PBMCs from blood, taken less than 22 months after vaccination. The CDR3 nucleotides are TGTGCCAGCAGTGAAGGGGGCTTTGGGAACACTGAAGCTTTCTTT. Translating it yields CASSEGGFGNTEAFF.